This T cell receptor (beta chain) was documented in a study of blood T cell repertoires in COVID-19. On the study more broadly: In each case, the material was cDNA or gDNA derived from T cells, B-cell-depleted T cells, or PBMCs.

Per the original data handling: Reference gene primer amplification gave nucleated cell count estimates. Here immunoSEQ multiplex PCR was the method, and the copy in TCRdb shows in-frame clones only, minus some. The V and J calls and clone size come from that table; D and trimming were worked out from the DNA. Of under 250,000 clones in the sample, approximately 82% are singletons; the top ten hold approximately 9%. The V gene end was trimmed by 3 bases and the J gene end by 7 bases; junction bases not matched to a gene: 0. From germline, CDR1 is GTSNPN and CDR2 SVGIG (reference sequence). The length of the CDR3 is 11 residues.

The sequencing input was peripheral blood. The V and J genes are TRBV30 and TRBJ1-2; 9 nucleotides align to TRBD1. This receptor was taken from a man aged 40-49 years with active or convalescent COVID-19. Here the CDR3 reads CAWRDRGGYTF. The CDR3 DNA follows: TGTGCCTGGAGGGACAGGGGTGGCTACACCTTC.